This is a list of T cell receptor beta chains from one sample in a study of beta chain features in type 1 diabetes. Assay used: immunoSEQ multiplex PCR; TCRdb lists only in-frame clones, some missing. The data hold more than 250,000 clones, with approximately 20% observed a single time. Sequenced material: naive CD4+ T cells from blood. The receptor source for this set is a woman between 35 and 50 years old with type 1 diabetes. Each CDR3 is given with its conserved first and last residue. Each record gives: V gene, D gene, J gene, clone size, CDR3 protein, CDR3 DNA. A D gene is named only where the DNA matches it firmly. Only some rows state a clone size, as once, few, many or a class for expanded clones.

V: TRBV11-2; D: TRBD2; J: TRBJ2-1; size: -; CDR3: CASSSRLAGSYNEQFF; DNA: TGTGCCAGCAGCTCTCGACTAGCGGGAAGCTACAATGAGCAGTTCTTC
V: TRBV7-2; D: TRBD1; J: TRBJ1-3; size: -; CDR3: CASRGQYTIYF; DNA: TGTGCCAGCAGGGGACAGTACACCATATATTTT
V: TRBV19; D: -; J: TRBJ1-2; size: -; CDR3: CASSSYVNYGYTF; DNA: TGTGCCAGTAGTAGCTACGTTAACTATGGCTACACCTTC
V: TRBV19; D: TRBD2; J: TRBJ2-4; size: few; CDR3: CASSGPRYSGMNIQYF; DNA: TGTGCCAGTAGTGGACCGCGTTATAGCGGGATGAACATTCAGTACTTC
V: TRBV4-3; D: -; J: TRBJ1-2; size: -; CDR3: CASSQADYGYTF; DNA: TGCGCCAGCAGCCAAGCCGACTATGGCTACACCTTC
V: TRBV30; D: TRBD1; J: TRBJ1-5; size: -; CDR3: CAWSPPGQGRRQPQHF; DNA: TGTGCCTGGAGTCCGCCGGGACAGGGGAGACGACAGCCCCAGCATTTT
V: TRBV11-2; D: -; J: TRBJ2-1; size: -; CDR3: CASSSFPGGNEQFF; DNA: TGTGCCAGCAGCTCCTTCCCGGGCGGGAATGAGCAGTTCTTC
V: TRBV5-1; D: -; J: TRBJ1-1; size: -; CDR3: CASSLAVIEGTEAFF; DNA: TGCGCCAGCAGCTTGGCCGTGATCGAGGGCACTGAAGCTTTCTTT
V: TRBV28; D: -; J: TRBJ2-1; size: few; CDR3: CASSSPTDGGNEQFF; DNA: TGTGCCAGCAGTTCCCCGACCGACGGAGGGAATGAGCAGTTCTTC
V: TRBV6-5; D: TRBD1; J: TRBJ1-2; size: -; CDR3: CAVGRTGGAYGYTF; DNA: TGTGCCGTAGGGAGGACAGGGGGCGCGTATGGCTACACCTTC
V: TRBV19; D: -; J: TRBJ2-2; size: few; CDR3: CARDTQSSGELFF; DNA: TGTGCCAGGGACACTCAGTCGTCCGGGGAGCTGTTTTTT
V: TRBV19; D: -; J: TRBJ1-5; size: few; CDR3: CASSFTRQAAQHF; DNA: TGTGCCAGTAGTTTCACCCGACAGGCAGCCCAGCATTTT
V: TRBV30; D: TRBD2; J: TRBJ2-1; size: -; CDR3: CAWSRISGSYNEQFF; DNA: TGTGCCTGGAGTCGTATAAGCGGGAGTTACAATGAGCAGTTCTTC
V: TRBV10-3; D: -; J: TRBJ2-7; size: few; CDR3: CAISGEVRQYF; DNA: TGTGCCATCAGTGGAGAGGTGAGGCAGTACTTC
V: TRBV7-9; D: -; J: TRBJ2-5; size: -; CDR3: CASPAEETQYF; DNA: TGTGCCAGCCCAGCGGAGGAGACCCAGTACTTC
V: TRBV5-1; D: -; J: TRBJ1-1; size: -; CDR3: CASSLIQNMNTEAFF; DNA: TGCGCCAGCAGCTTAATACAGAACATGAACACTGAAGCTTTCTTT
V: TRBV5-6; D: TRBD2; J: TRBJ2-5; size: -; CDR3: CASSTSGSYQETQYF; DNA: TGTGCCAGCAGCACTAGCGGGAGCTACCAAGAGACCCAGTACTTC
V: TRBV10-3; D: -; J: TRBJ1-6; size: -; CDR3: CAISAQPYDSPLHF; DNA: TGTGCCATCAGTGCACAGCCCTATGATTCACCCCTCCACTTT
V: TRBV6-6; D: -; J: TRBJ2-7; size: -; CDR3: CASSPGLMNYEQYF; DNA: TGTGCCAGCAGCCCAGGACTGATGAACTACGAGCAGTACTTC
V: TRBV5-1; D: TRBD1; J: TRBJ2-5; size: -; CDR3: CASSSGTDRQETQYF; DNA: TGCGCCAGCAGCTCAGGGACAGACCGCCAAGAGACCCAGTACTTC
V: TRBV7-9; D: -; J: TRBJ1-6; size: -; CDR3: CASSFETGPNSPLHF; DNA: TGTGCCAGCAGCTTTGAAACAGGGCCTAATTCACCCCTCCACTTT
V: TRBV7-2; D: TRBD1; J: TRBJ2-1; size: few; CDR3: CASSLGGQGSYNEQFF; DNA: TGTGCCAGCAGCTTAGGGGGACAGGGCTCCTACAATGAGCAGTTCTTC
V: TRBV15; D: TRBD2; J: TRBJ2-3; size: few; CDR3: CATSRRLAGVDTQYF; DNA: TGTGCCACCAGCAGAAGACTAGCGGGGGTAGATACGCAGTATTTT
V: TRBV7-9; D: TRBD2; J: TRBJ2-7; size: -; CDR3: CASSSPGLAGAGEQYF; DNA: TGTGCCAGCAGCTCCCCGGGACTAGCGGGAGCGGGTGAGCAGTACTTC
V: TRBV27; D: TRBD1; J: TRBJ2-6; size: few; CDR3: CASLRTGWSSGANVLTF; DNA: TGTGCCAGCCTCCGGACAGGGTGGTCCTCTGGGGCCAACGTCCTGACTTTC
V: TRBV4-3; D: -; J: TRBJ2-6; size: few; CDR3: CASSPLEFSLVGANVLTF; DNA: TGCGCCAGCAGCCCCCTGGAGTTCAGTTTAGTGGGGGCCAACGTCCTGACTTTC
V: TRBV4-1; D: TRBD1; J: TRBJ2-6; size: few; CDR3: CASSHRDRGRRTGANVLTF; DNA: TGCGCCAGCAGTCATCGGGACAGGGGGCGTAGGACTGGGGCCAACGTCCTGACTTTC
V: TRBV4-1; D: TRBD1; J: TRBJ1-6; size: once; CDR3: CASSPLQGRNSPLHF; DNA: TGCGCCAGCAGCCCGTTACAGGGGAGAAATTCACCCCTCCACTTT
V: TRBV18; D: -; J: TRBJ1-1; size: few; CDR3: CASSRSAGDTEAFF; DNA: TGTGCCAGCTCACGGTCCGCGGGGGACACTGAAGCTTTCTTT
V: TRBV27; D: TRBD1; J: TRBJ2-2; size: few; CDR3: CASSFSGTGVTGELFF; DNA: TGTGCCAGCAGTTTCTCCGGGACAGGGGTCACCGGGGAGCTGTTTTTT
V: TRBV7-2; D: TRBD1; J: TRBJ1-2; size: -; CDR3: CASSPRDRSFPLGYTF; DNA: TGTGCCAGCAGCCCCCGGGACAGGAGTTTCCCCCTAGGCTACACCTTC
V: TRBV5-4; D: -; J: TRBJ1-2; size: few; CDR3: CASSYDRRGYTF; DNA: TGTGCCAGCAGTTATGACAGGCGCGGCTACACCTTC
V: TRBV27; D: TRBD1; J: TRBJ1-5; size: few; CDR3: CASSVDRGNQPQHF; DNA: TGTGCCAGCAGCGTGGACAGGGGCAATCAGCCCCAGCATTTT
V: TRBV4-3; D: TRBD1; J: TRBJ1-3; size: few; CDR3: CASSQEDRGNTIYF; DNA: TGCGCCAGCAGCCAAGAGGACAGGGGAAACACCATATATTTT
V: TRBV18; D: -; J: TRBJ2-6; size: few; CDR3: CASSPRGAGYSGANVLTF; DNA: TGTGCCAGCTCTCCCCGGGGGGCCGGCTACTCTGGGGCCAACGTCCTGACTTTC
V: TRBV28; D: -; J: TRBJ2-3; size: -; CDR3: CASSPPNTDTQYF; DNA: TGTGCCAGCAGTCCCCCTAACACAGATACGCAGTATTTT
V: TRBV11-2; D: -; J: TRBJ2-2; size: few; CDR3: CASSLAQNTGELFF; DNA: TGTGCCAGCAGCTTAGCCCAGAACACCGGGGAGCTGTTTTTT
V: TRBV28; D: TRBD2; J: TRBJ2-1; size: few; CDR3: CASSLLASNEQFF; DNA: TGTGCCAGCAGTCTACTAGCGAGCAATGAGCAGTTCTTC
V: TRBV20-1; D: -; J: TRBJ1-1; size: few; CDR3: CSARDYGGTFF; DNA: TGCAGTGCTAGAGATTACGGGGGAACTTTCTTT
V: TRBV29-1; D: -; J: TRBJ1-1; size: few; CDR3: CSVVAQPENTEAFF; DNA: TGCAGCGTTGTAGCCCAGCCAGAGAACACTGAAGCTTTCTTT
V: TRBV29-1; D: TRBD2; J: TRBJ2-4; size: few; CDR3: CSAGGTSENIQYF; DNA: TGCAGCGCCGGCGGGACTAGCGAAAACATTCAGTACTTC
V: TRBV15; D: -; J: TRBJ1-5; size: -; CDR3: CATSSGFASNQPQHF; DNA: TGTGCCACCAGCAGCGGTTTTGCCAGCAATCAGCCCCAGCATTTT
V: TRBV29-1; D: TRBD1; J: TRBJ2-7; size: -; CDR3: CSALIGWDRGTNYEQYF; DNA: TGCAGCGCTCTGATTGGTTGGGACAGGGGGACCAACTACGAGCAGTACTTC
V: TRBV4-3; D: -; J: TRBJ2-6; size: few; CDR3: CASSLGQSGANVLTF; DNA: TGCGCCAGCAGCCTTGGCCAGTCTGGGGCCAACGTCCTGACTTTC
V: TRBV28; D: TRBD2; J: TRBJ2-1; size: few; CDR3: CASSPPGLAGENEQFF; DNA: TGTGCCAGCAGTCCCCCGGGACTAGCGGGAGAGAATGAGCAGTTCTTC
V: TRBV10-3; D: TRBD1; J: TRBJ2-1; size: -; CDR3: CAISGDRGYNEQFF; DNA: TGTGCCATCAGTGGGGACAGGGGCTACAATGAGCAGTTCTTC
V: TRBV30; D: TRBD1; J: TRBJ1-5; size: -; CDR3: CAWSVQGDQPQHF; DNA: TGTGCCTGGAGTGTGCAGGGGGATCAGCCCCAGCATTTT
V: TRBV4-3; D: TRBD2; J: TRBJ2-1; size: -; CDR3: CASSQDYGTSAYNEQFF; DNA: TGCGCCAGCAGCCAAGATTACGGGACTAGCGCCTACAATGAGCAGTTCTTC
V: TRBV6-5; D: -; J: TRBJ1-2; size: few; CDR3: CASMRAGNGYTF; DNA: TGTGCCAGCATGAGGGCGGGGAATGGCTACACCTTC
V: TRBV21-1; D: -; J: TRBJ1-5; size: few; CDR3: CASSKSHWGHSNQPQHF; DNA: TGTGCCAGCAGCAAAAGCCATTGGGGACATAGCAATCAGCCCCAGCATTTT
V: TRBV11-3; D: -; J: TRBJ2-1; size: -; CDR3: CASSLTWETGYEQFF; DNA: TGTGCCAGCAGCTTAACGTGGGAGACTGGGTATGAGCAGTTCTTC
V: TRBV28; D: -; J: TRBJ2-5; size: few; CDR3: CASSSGVAETQYF; DNA: TGTGCCAGCAGTTCCGGGGTTGCAGAGACCCAGTACTTC
V: TRBV7-9; D: TRBD2; J: TRBJ2-1; size: -; CDR3: CASSVTSGGDEQFF; DNA: TGTGCCAGCAGCGTTACTAGCGGGGGCGATGAGCAGTTCTTC